This T cell receptor (beta chain) emerged from a study of control samples from healthy donors and cancer patients (dated by TCRdb to the early 2020s). The library was made by the immunoSEQ multiplex PCR assay. TCRdb carries this immuneACCESS record with in-frame sequences only. Its versions omit some clonotypes, under half of them owing to an unresolved V gene in the studies checked, with the rest unexplained. The sample records about 120,000 clones, over 90% of which are singletons. The ten biggest clones cover about 2.8% of the sample. A remark on this clone: Its antigen is currently not known. No clone much larger than this one lies a single base away; base qualities are absent.

The CDR3 starts with the cysteine, ends with the phenylalanine, and has 14 residues. Of the read, only the CDR3 DNA is kept; its 42 bases are in frame from base 1. CDR1 and CDR2, looked up from the germline V gene, are MNHNS and SASEGT. The V and J ends are trimmed by 2 bases and 3 bases, leaving 7 bases between them. This TCR came from a man aged 25 to 45 in good health. Sequenced: blood. The V and J genes are TRBV6-1 and TRBJ2-2; the D segment could be TRBD1, given 6 matching bases. The CDR3 protein sequence reads: CASSERGYTGELFF. The sequenced DNA: TGTGCCAGCAGTGAAAGGGGGTACACCGGGGAGCTGTTTTTT.